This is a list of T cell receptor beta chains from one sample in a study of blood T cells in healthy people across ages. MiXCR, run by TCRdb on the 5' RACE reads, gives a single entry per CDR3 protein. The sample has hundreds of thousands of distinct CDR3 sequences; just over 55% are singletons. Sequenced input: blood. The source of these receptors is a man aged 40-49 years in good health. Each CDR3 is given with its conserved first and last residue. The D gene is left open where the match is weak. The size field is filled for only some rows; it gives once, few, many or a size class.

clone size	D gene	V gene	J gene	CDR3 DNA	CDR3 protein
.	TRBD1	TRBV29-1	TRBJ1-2	TGCAGCGTTGGGCAGGGGGTAGACTATGGCTACACCTTC	CSVGQGVDYGYTF
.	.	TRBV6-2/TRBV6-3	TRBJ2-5	TGTGCCAGCAGTTACGAGGGTCGTAGTGAAGAGACCCAGTACTTC	CASSYEGRSEETQYF
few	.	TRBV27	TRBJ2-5	TGTGCCAGCAGTTTATACCATGGAGAGACCCAGTACTTC	CASSLYHGETQYF
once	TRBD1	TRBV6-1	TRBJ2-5	TGTGCCAGCACCCACAGGGGACGGGAGACCCAGTACTTC	CASTHRGRETQYF
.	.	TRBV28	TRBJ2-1	TGTGCCAGCAGAGCAGACATATCCTCCTACAATGAGCAGTTCTTC	CASRADISSYNEQFF
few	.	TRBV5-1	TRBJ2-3	TGCGCCAGCAGCTTGGAGACTGCGGGCCAAGGGTCAGCGCAGTATTTT	CASSLETAGQGSAQYF
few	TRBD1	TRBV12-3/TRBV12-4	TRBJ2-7	TGTGCCAGCAGCGTAGGGACAGGGTTTTACGAGCAGTACTTC	CASSVGTGFYEQYF
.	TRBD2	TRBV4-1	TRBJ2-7	TGCGCCAGCAGCCAAGAAGCGGGAGGTAGCGAGCAGTACTTC	CASSQEAGGSEQYF
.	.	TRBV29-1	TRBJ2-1	TGCAGCGTCGACAACTACAATGAGCAGTTCTTC	CSVDNYNEQFF
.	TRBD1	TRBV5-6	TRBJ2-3	TGTGCCAGCAGCGTCTACAGGGGCCCTAGCACAGATACGCAGTATTTT	CASSVYRGPSTDTQYF
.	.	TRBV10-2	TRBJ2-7	TGCGCCAGCAGTGAGCGTAGGGGGACTTCTTACAATGAGCAGTACTTC	CASSERRGTSYNEQYF
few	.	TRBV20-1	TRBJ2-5	TGCAGTGGGGAGGCCCAAGAGACCCAGTACTTC	CSGEAQETQYF
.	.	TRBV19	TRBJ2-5	TGTGCCAGTAGTGACCGACAGCCAGAGACCCAGTACTTC	CASSDRQPETQYF
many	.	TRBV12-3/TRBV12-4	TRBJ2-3	TGTGCCAGCAGTTTCGGTCGGACAGATACGCAGTATTTT	CASSFGRTDTQYF
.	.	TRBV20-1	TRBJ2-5	TGCAGTGCTAGCCGCGACGGGGGTCCAGACAATGAGCAGTACTTC	CSASRDGGPDNEQYF
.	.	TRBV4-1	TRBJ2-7	TGCGCCAGCAGCCAAGACAAATCCGAGCAGTACTTC	CASSQDKSEQYF
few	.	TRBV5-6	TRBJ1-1	TGTGCCAGCAGCCCCGGAGGGGCAACGGGCAACACTGAAGCTTTCTTT	CASSPGGATGNTEAFF
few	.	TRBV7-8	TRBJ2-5	TGTGCCAGCAGCTTAACACAGGGCCAAGAGACCCAGTACTTC	CASSLTQGQETQYF
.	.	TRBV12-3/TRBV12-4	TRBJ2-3	TGTGCCAGCAGAGCGAGGGCAGATGCGCAGTATTTT	CASRARADAQYF
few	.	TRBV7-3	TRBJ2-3	TGTGCCAGCAGCCTTCATACAGGGTGGGGGGGACCAGATACGCAGTATTTT	CASSLHTGWGGPDTQYF
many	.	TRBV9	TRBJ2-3	TGTGCCAGCAGCGTAGCTCAGCGTAGCACAGATACGCAGTATTTT	CASSVAQRSTDTQYF
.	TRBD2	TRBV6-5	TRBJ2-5	TGTGCCAGCAGTCAGCCAGCTCGGACTAGCGGGGAGACCCAGTACTTC	CASSQPARTSGETQYF